This TCR beta chain was identified during a study of human T cells and chemical hapten exposure. Time point in this sample: patch test 3, about 24 weeks after DPC sensitization. Treatment noted: therapeutic diphenylcyclopropenone sensitization with weekly scalp DPC. Sequencing started from total RNA isolated from unfractionated whole blood. General study findings and limits: PT1 expanded TCR counts and patch test score were linked, and their correlation was positive.

MiXCR was run by TCRdb on the RACE reads, yielding one entry per CDR3 protein. The sample holds fewer than 50,000 distinct CDR3 sequences; roughly 9.5% are singletons and the top ten take about 27%. The length of the CDR3 is 13 residues. In germline, CDR1 is SQVTM, CDR2 ANQGSEA. The V gene end was trimmed by 6 bases and the J gene end by 2 bases; junction bases not matched to a gene: 3. Notes on this clonotype: Its antigen is undetermined.

The V and J genes are TRBV29-1 and TRBJ2-3, with 9 bases that match TRBD1. The sequenced sample was whole blood, obtained in connection with sensitization to the hapten diphenylcyclopropenone (DPC). The receptor's source is a man between 50 and 59 years old with alopecia areata. Some clones in this sample may be carry-over from other donors' samples. The CDR3 reads CSVGQGYTDTQYF. CDR3 sequence (DNA): TGCAGCGTGGGACAGGGCTACACAGATACGCAGTATTTT.